These 25 T cell receptor beta chains share one sample of origin, sequenced in a study of radiotherapy plus CTLA-4 blockade in lung cancer. Measured with immunoSEQ multiplex PCR; TCRdb has only the in-frame clones, and not every one. The table includes about 54,000 clones, 65% to 85% detected once. The material sequenced was peripheral blood, taken from a patient treated with radiotherapy plus ipilimumab. The origin of the receptors is a human donor with non-small cell lung cancer who had a partial response to radiotherapy plus ipilimumab.

J is TRBJ2-7 and V is TRBV19, with D perhaps TRBD2 (6 bases). V lost 1 base and J lost 2, with 9 bases in between. CDR3 length: 14 amino acids. Germline V CDR1 and CDR2: LNHDA, SQIVND (reference sequence). CDR3 region: CASSIGRGPYEQYF. CDR3 DNA sequence: TGTGCCAGTAGTATAGGGCGGGGACCCTACGAGCAGTACTTC.

This clone was observed a handful of times. The chain joins TRBV28 to TRBJ2-3, with D unresolved. The germline V and J ends were trimmed by 4 bases and 6 bases, with 14 bases remaining between them. The CDR3 loop spans 14 amino acids. CDR1 and CDR2 from the germline V gene are MDHEN and SYDVKM. The CDR3 bases are TGTGCCAGCAGTTCCCAGAGGCGTGGGGATACGCAGTATTTT. Amino acids: CASSSQRRGDTQYF. Full variable domain (missing parts from reference TRBV28 and TRBJ2-3): DVKVTQSSRYLVKRTGEKVFLECVQDMDHENMFWYRQDPGLGLRLIYFSYDVKMKEKGDIPEGYSVSREKKERFSLILESASTNQTSMYLCASSSQRRGDTQYFGPGTRLTVL.

The V call is TRBV18, the J call TRBJ2-2; 7 bases line up with TRBD1. The CDR3 sequence is 17 residues long. The V and J ends lost 2 bases and 3 bases, in that order; junction bases with no gene match: 9. Germline CDR1 is KGHSH and CDR2 is LQKENI. This CDR3 is CASSPWGTAADTGELFF. CDR3 DNA sequence: TGTGCCAGCTCACCATGGGGGACAGCGGCGGACACCGGGGAGCTGTTTTTT.

Only a few counts were recorded for this clone. The rearrangement links TRBV5-1 to TRBJ1-2; TRBD1 aligns across 9 bases. This CDR3 is 15 amino acids long. CDR1 SGHRS and CDR2 YFSETQ come from the germline V gene. Trimming cost V 2 bases and J 8 bases; bases outside gene matches: 10. The CDR3 spells CASSFDGQGLGGYTF. Written as DNA, the CDR3 is TGCGCCAGCAGCTTCGATGGACAGGGGCTTGGCGGCTACACCTTC.

This clone was observed a handful of times. The chain couples TRBV19 to TRBJ1-1; D not certain. The CDR3 consists of 11 residues. V dropped 4 bases and J dropped 5 bases, with 5 bases sitting between them. In germline, CDR1 is LNHDA, CDR2 SQIVND (reference sequence). The CDR3 sequence is CASSTLTEAFF. CDR3 DNA: TGTGCCAGTAGTACCCTGACTGAAGCTTTCTTT.

The chain couples TRBV6-5 to TRBJ1-1; possible D gene TRBD1, 5 bases. CDR3 size: 13 residues. Deletions cut 10 bases from V and 3 bases from J, with 15 bases between. Looked up from germline, CDR1 is MNHEY and CDR2 is SVGAGI. CDR3 nucleotide sequence: TGTGCCACCTTTCGGGGGGGGGACACTGAAGCTTTCTTT. Translated, it gives CATFRGGDTEAFF.

The genes are TRBV6-6 and TRBJ1-3; a weak D match, TRBD1 (5 bases). The CDR3 contains 15 residues. V was trimmed by 5 bases and J by 4 bases, leaving 15 bases between them. CDR1 MNHNY and CDR2 SVGAGI come from the germline V gene (reference sequence). The CDR3 region is CASSPSDSKGNTIYF. In DNA, the CDR3 is TGTGCCAGCAGTCCGTCCGACAGCAAAGGAAACACCATATATTTT.

The chain recombines TRBV11-2 with TRBJ2-7; the D is unclear. Germline CDR1 reads SGHAT; CDR2 reads FQNNGV. The germline V and J ends were trimmed by 1 base and 1 base, with 8 bases remaining between them. This CDR3 has 14 amino acids. CDR3: CASSLGYGSYEQYF. CDR3 DNA sequence: TGTGCCAGCAGCTTAGGGTACGGGTCCTACGAGCAGTACTTC. Looking up the rest from reference TRBV11-2 and TRBJ2-7 gives the full variable domain: EAGVAQSPRYKIIEKRQSVAFWCNPISGHATLYWYQQILGQGPKLLIQFQNNGVVDDSQLPKDRFSAERLKGVDSTLKIQPAKLEDSAVYLCASSLGYGSYEQYFGPGTRLTVT.

V gene TRBV6-6 combines with J gene TRBJ2-5; unclear D gene. This CDR3 has 13 amino acids. Trimming removed 1 base from V and 2 bases from J, with 5 bases in between. Germline CDR1 MNHNY, CDR2 SVGAGI (reference sequence). The CDR3 DNA is TGTGCCAGCAGTTACTGGCAACAAGAGACCCAGTACTTC. It specifies CASSYWQQETQYF.

The gene calls are TRBV6-1 and TRBJ2-2, with 9 bases aligning to TRBD1. The trim removed 5 bases at V and 7 bases at J, leaving 5 bases unmatched. Germline V CDR1 and CDR2: MNHNS, SASEGT. The CDR3 runs to 14 residues. The CDR3 nucleotides are TGTGCCAGCAGTCCCGGGACAGGGTTCGGGGAGCTGTTTTTT. Its protein is CASSPGTGFGELFF.

This clone has only one observation. The chain carries TRBV6-1 and TRBJ1-5; D gene unclear. The CDR3 has 14 amino acids. V lost 2 bases and J 0 bases, leaving 5 bases between the germline ends. CDR1 is MNHNS, CDR2 SASEGT, per germline. CDR3 sequence (DNA): TGTGCCAGCAGTGAACAGTTTAGCAATCAGCCCCAGCATTTT. It encodes CASSEQFSNQPQHF.

The J gene is TRBJ2-3, the V gene TRBV5-1; 9 bases align to TRBD1. Germline CDR1 SGHRS, CDR2 YFSETQ. The trim removed 4 bases at V and 1 base at J, leaving 4 bases unmatched. The CDR3 has 15 residues. The CDR3 here is CASSDRTGGTDTQYF. The CDR3 bases are TGCGCCAGCAGCGATAGGACAGGGGGCACAGATACGCAGTATTTT.

Written as DNA, the CDR3 is TGTGCCAGCAGCCGACAGGGGAGAACAGATACGCAGTATTTT. As protein: CASSRQGRTDTQYF. The chain carries TRBV2 and TRBJ2-3, with TRBD1 matching over 8 bases. The V gene end was trimmed by 6 bases and the J gene end by 3 bases; junction bases not matched to a gene: 5. Per germline, CDR1 SNHLY and CDR2 FYNNEI. The CDR3 runs to 14 residues.

J is TRBJ1-6 and V is TRBV7-9; 8 bases map to TRBD1. Per the germline V gene, CDR1 is SEHNR and CDR2 is FQNEAQ (reference sequence). The V gene end was trimmed by 5 bases and the J gene end by 6 bases; junction bases not matched to a gene: 6. The CDR3 runs to 15 residues. CDR3 region: CASSQGQAGNSPLHF. The CDR3 bases are TGTGCCAGCAGCCAGGGACAGGCGGGTAATTCACCCCTCCACTTT. Full variable domain (outside the CDR3, taken from reference TRBV7-9 and TRBJ1-6): DTGVSQNPRHKITKRGQNVTFRCDPISEHNRLYWYRQTLGQGPEFLTYFQNEAQLEKSRLLSDRFSAERPKGSFSTLEIQRTEQGDSAMYLCASSQGQAGNSPLHFGNGTRLTVT.

The CDR3 reads CASSQRFPEPYNEQFF. In DNA, the CDR3 is TGCGCCAGCAGCCAACGATTCCCCGAGCCCTACAATGAGCAGTTCTTC. The V gene is TRBV4-3, the J gene TRBJ2-1; no firm D call. The CDR3 covers 16 residues. The germline V and J ends were trimmed by 2 bases and 2 bases, with 13 bases remaining between them. CDR1 is LGHNA and CDR2 is YSLEER in the germline V gene.

V is TRBV6-6 and J is TRBJ1-5; tentative D call: TRBD1 (6 bases). Trimming shortened V by 2 bases and J by 2 bases, and 13 bases separated the two germline ends. CDR3 size: 16 residues. The germline gives CDR1 MNHNY, CDR2 SVGAGI (reference sequence). The CDR3: CASSYLGQKGNQPQHF. CDR3 sequence (DNA): TGTGCCAGCAGTTACCTGGGACAAAAAGGCAATCAGCCCCAGCATTTT.

The CDR3: CASTASSGANVLTF. CDR3 in DNA: TGTGCCAGCACTGCCAGCTCTGGGGCCAACGTCCTGACTTTC. The rearrangement joins TRBV9 to TRBJ2-6; D is unresolved. The CDR3 has 14 residues. The V end was cut by 6 bases, the J end by 0 bases, with 7 bases between. The germline CDR1 and CDR2 sequences are SGDLS and YYNGEE.

This rearrangement joins TRBV18 to TRBJ1-1; 10 bases align to TRBD1. V lost 5 bases to trimming and J lost 4 bases; unmatched junction nucleotides: 4. CDR3 size: 14 residues. In germline, CDR1 is KGHSH, CDR2 LQKENI. The CDR3: CASSSDRGFTEAFF. DNA of the CDR3: TGTGCCAGCTCATCGGACAGGGGGTTCACTGAAGCTTTCTTT.

This rearrangement joins TRBV28 to TRBJ2-5, with 7 bases aligning to TRBD1. Germline CDR1 reads MDHEN; CDR2 reads SYDVKM. There are 13 residues in the CDR3. Trimming took 10 bases from V and 5 from J; bases not matched to a gene: 10. This CDR3 reads CATSRGIGETQYF. DNA for the CDR3: TGTGCCACCAGCAGGGGGATAGGTGAGACCCAGTACTTC.

The chain couples TRBV7-2 to TRBJ1-5, with TRBD1 matching over 9 bases. This CDR3 is built from 15 residues. CDR1 and CDR2 (germline): SGHTA, FQGNSA. The trim removed 1 base at V and 5 bases at J, leaving 3 bases unmatched. The CDR3 loop is CASSLGDREDQPQHF. The CDR3 bases are TGTGCCAGCAGCTTAGGGGACAGGGAAGATCAGCCCCAGCATTTT.

This chain connects TRBV2 to TRBJ2-4; 8 nucleotides match TRBD2. The CDR3 runs to 15 residues. Germline CDR1 reads SNHLY; CDR2 reads FYNNEI. J gave up 4 bases and V 2 bases, and 4 bases lay outside the gene matches. CDR3 DNA sequence: TGTGCCAGCAGTGAAACGGGACTAGATAAAAACATTCAGTACTTC. Translation gives CASSETGLDKNIQYF.

This clone has more than one count but fewer than ten. The genes are TRBV6-5 and TRBJ2-7; D not resolved. The germline gives CDR1 MNHEY, CDR2 SVGAGI. Trimming cost V 5 bases and J 0 bases, with 14 bases left between them. The CDR3 runs 15 residues. The CDR3 here is CASSTARGGSYEQYF. The CDR3 nucleotides are TGTGCCAGCAGTACCGCCCGAGGCGGCTCCTACGAGCAGTACTTC.

J is TRBJ1-4 and V is TRBV23-1; unclear D gene. TRBV23-1 belongs to the ORF category, with a function that is uncertain. Trimming took 2 bases from V and 0 from J, leaving 10 bases between them. The CDR3 has 16 amino acids. The CDR3 loop reads CASSQLTAATNEKLFF. In DNA, the CDR3 is TGCGCCAGCAGTCAACTTACAGCTGCAACTAATGAAAAACTGTTTTTT.

The gene calls are TRBV11-3 and TRBJ1-5; D is perhaps TRBD1 (6 bases). Germline V gene sequence: CDR1 SGHNT, CDR2 YENEEA. The length of the CDR3 is 16 residues. V lost 0 bases to trimming and J lost 6 bases, with 15 bases between them. In DNA, the CDR3 is TGTGCCAGCAGCTTAGATTTTGGGGGCTTAAGTCAGCCCCAGCATTTT. Translated, it gives CASSLDFGGLSQPQHF.

The genes are TRBV30 and TRBJ1-2; TRBD1 might be the D (6 bases). V lost 3 bases to trimming and J lost 4 bases, with 15 bases between them. Germline V gene data show CDR1 as GTSNPN and CDR2 as SVGIG (reference sequence). The CDR3 consists of 14 residues. CDR3 DNA: TGTGCCTGGAGCGTAGGGAAGGACAGCTATGGCTACACCTTC. Encoded protein: CAWSVGKDSYGYTF.